The rows below give T cell receptor beta chains drawn from one sample of a study of T cell changes during pregnancy in multiple sclerosis. The method was immunoSEQ multiplex PCR; TCRdb's version includes in-frame clones alone and lacks a portion of them. Of some 60,000 clones listed, about 88% were seen once; the top ten hold around 0.4%. The source material was CD4+ T cells from peripheral blood mononuclear cells, sampled in the third trimester of pregnancy. Receptors were obtained from a female donor with multiple sclerosis, enrolled in a pregnancy study. The conserved cysteine and the conserved F or W are not part of the CDR3 here. The D gene is left open where the match is weak.

CDR3aa: ASSFPTGLAGYTGELF
v_gene: TRBV5-4
j_gene: TRBJ2-2
d_gene: TRBD2
len: 16

CDR3aa: ASSLAAGTSGTEAF
v_gene: TRBV7-9
j_gene: TRBJ1-1
d_gene: NA
len: 14

CDR3aa: ASSETGGNQPQH
v_gene: TRBV6-1
j_gene: TRBJ1-5
d_gene: TRBD1
len: 12

CDR3aa: ASSLAENGAYEQY
v_gene: TRBV7-2
j_gene: TRBJ2-7
d_gene: NA
len: 13

CDR3aa: ASRGQGVGELF
v_gene: TRBV5-1
j_gene: TRBJ2-2
d_gene: TRBD1
len: 11

CDR3aa: ASSFVGENTIY
v_gene: TRBV11-2
j_gene: TRBJ1-3
d_gene: NA
len: 11

CDR3aa: AWSSTGSQPQH
v_gene: TRBV30
j_gene: TRBJ1-5
d_gene: TRBD1
len: 11

CDR3aa: ASSPSFLGRAGANVLT
v_gene: TRBV9
j_gene: TRBJ2-6
d_gene: NA
len: 16

CDR3aa: ASSWTGASDEQY
v_gene: TRBV7-2
j_gene: TRBJ2-7
d_gene: TRBD1
len: 12

CDR3aa: ASHRDTEAF
v_gene: TRBV6-5
j_gene: TRBJ1-1
d_gene: NA
len: 9

CDR3aa: ASRGTTDTQY
v_gene: TRBV5-1
j_gene: TRBJ2-3
d_gene: NA
len: 10

CDR3aa: ASSTGSPIETQY
v_gene: TRBV11-2
j_gene: TRBJ2-5
d_gene: NA
len: 12

CDR3aa: ASSESGQGGYGYT
v_gene: TRBV6-1
j_gene: TRBJ1-2
d_gene: TRBD1
len: 13

CDR3aa: ASSLSGTGNSPYGYT
v_gene: TRBV27
j_gene: TRBJ1-2
d_gene: TRBD1
len: 15

CDR3aa: ASSYPPGTGSEKLF
v_gene: TRBV6-6
j_gene: TRBJ1-4
d_gene: TRBD1
len: 14

CDR3aa: ASSYRDNSPLH
v_gene: TRBV28
j_gene: TRBJ1-6
d_gene: NA
len: 11

CDR3aa: SVEDHRSIQY
v_gene: TRBV29-1
j_gene: TRBJ2-4
d_gene: NA
len: 10

CDR3aa: ASSPPSIETGLQY
v_gene: TRBV18
j_gene: TRBJ2-7
d_gene: NA
len: 13

CDR3aa: ASSRLAGVDTQY
v_gene: TRBV27
j_gene: TRBJ2-3
d_gene: TRBD2
len: 12

CDR3aa: AWNAGASGNTIY
v_gene: TRBV30
j_gene: TRBJ1-3
d_gene: NA
len: 12

CDR3aa: ASITGIETEAF
v_gene: TRBV25-1
j_gene: TRBJ1-1
d_gene: NA
len: 11

CDR3aa: AWGEFRGGYNEQF
v_gene: TRBV30
j_gene: TRBJ2-1
d_gene: NA
len: 13

CDR3aa: ASSSTEHHSYEQY
v_gene: TRBV27
j_gene: TRBJ2-7
d_gene: NA
len: 13

CDR3aa: ASSSTGSQANSPLH
v_gene: TRBV5-1
j_gene: TRBJ1-6
d_gene: NA
len: 14

CDR3aa: AWNRLGGYT
v_gene: TRBV30
j_gene: TRBJ1-2
d_gene: NA
len: 9

CDR3aa: ASSLLTPLTKNGYT
v_gene: TRBV7-2
j_gene: TRBJ1-2
d_gene: NA
len: 14

CDR3aa: ASTSQYEAF
v_gene: TRBV19
j_gene: TRBJ1-1
d_gene: NA
len: 9

CDR3aa: ASSLDLDRAF
v_gene: TRBV11-2
j_gene: TRBJ1-1
d_gene: NA
len: 10

CDR3aa: ASLGQGTDTQY
v_gene: TRBV6-6
j_gene: TRBJ2-3
d_gene: NA
len: 11

CDR3aa: ASSPFERIQETQY
v_gene: TRBV18
j_gene: TRBJ2-5
d_gene: NA
len: 13

CDR3aa: ASSDILGGGDYGYT
v_gene: TRBV7-9
j_gene: TRBJ1-2
d_gene: NA
len: 14

CDR3aa: ASSLRDTNTGELF
v_gene: TRBV7-9
j_gene: TRBJ2-2
d_gene: NA
len: 13

CDR3aa: ASNGLQGGGYT
v_gene: TRBV30
j_gene: TRBJ1-2
d_gene: NA
len: 11

CDR3aa: ASSFRQGRGNQPQH
v_gene: TRBV7-8
j_gene: TRBJ1-5
d_gene: TRBD1
len: 14

CDR3aa: ASSQVRGLNTEAF
v_gene: TRBV4-3
j_gene: TRBJ1-1
d_gene: NA
len: 13

CDR3aa: ASSSLISGRRGQF
v_gene: TRBV9
j_gene: TRBJ2-1
d_gene: TRBD2
len: 13

CDR3aa: ASSIATGLYGYT
v_gene: TRBV19
j_gene: TRBJ1-2
d_gene: NA
len: 12

CDR3aa: ASFPRLPNTEAF
v_gene: TRBV6-5
j_gene: TRBJ1-1
d_gene: NA
len: 12

CDR3aa: AWRSAGEKLF
v_gene: TRBV30
j_gene: TRBJ1-4
d_gene: NA
len: 10

CDR3aa: ASSGDRGQRGNEKLF
v_gene: TRBV6-1
j_gene: TRBJ1-4
d_gene: TRBD1
len: 15

CDR3aa: ASSLQGFTDTQY
v_gene: TRBV11-3
j_gene: TRBJ2-3
d_gene: NA
len: 12

CDR3aa: ASSLVTLYEQY
v_gene: TRBV7-8
j_gene: TRBJ2-7
d_gene: NA
len: 11

CDR3aa: AISESGANTEAF
v_gene: TRBV10-3
j_gene: TRBJ1-1
d_gene: NA
len: 12

CDR3aa: ASSHTEYEQY
v_gene: TRBV5-1
j_gene: TRBJ2-7
d_gene: NA
len: 10

CDR3aa: ASIEGAREKLF
v_gene: TRBV2
j_gene: TRBJ1-4
d_gene: TRBD1
len: 11

CDR3aa: ASSLLSNQPQH
v_gene: TRBV6-1
j_gene: TRBJ1-5
d_gene: NA
len: 11

CDR3aa: ASSMKAGGPWADTQY
v_gene: TRBV19
j_gene: TRBJ2-3
d_gene: TRBD2
len: 15

CDR3aa: ASSWTGTGGFEQF
v_gene: TRBV27
j_gene: TRBJ2-1
d_gene: TRBD1
len: 13

CDR3aa: ASSYQETYEQY
v_gene: TRBV7-2
j_gene: TRBJ2-7
d_gene: NA
len: 11